This T cell receptor (beta chain) appears in the sequencing data of a study of blood T cell repertoires in COVID-19. At the level of the study: COVID-19 samples, acute and convalescent, were from the United States, Italy and Spain. T cells, B-cell-depleted T cells, or PBMCs supplied cDNA or gDNA.

The CDR3 has 15 amino acids. The V end lost 7 bases, the J end lost 4 bases, and 17 bases lay between the germline ends. Germline CDR1 reads SNHLY; CDR2 reads FYNNEI. As originally analysed: Estimates of nucleated cell counts were drawn from the amplification of reference gene primers. The data were produced by immunoSEQ multiplex PCR, yet TCRdb's version contains in-frame clones alone and is incomplete. The V and J calls and clone size were taken over from that table, and D and trimming were inferred from the DNA. The table has about 220,000 clones, about 86% seen once. V gene TRBV2 combines with J gene TRBJ2-1, with D possibly TRBD2 on 7 matching bases. The clonotype was recovered from a woman between 55 and 75 years old with acute or convalescent COVID-19. Sequencing was done on a sample of peripheral blood. CDR3 protein: CASNHRGASYNEQFF. In nucleotides, the CDR3 is TGTGCCAGCAACCATCGGGGGGCCTCTTACAATGAGCAGTTCTTC. Looking up the rest from reference TRBV2 and TRBJ2-1 gives the full variable domain: EPEVTQTPSHQVTQMGQEVILRCVPISNHLYFYWYRQILGQKVEFLVSFYNNEISEKSEIFDDQFSVERPDGSNFTLKIRSTKLEDSAMYFCASNHRGASYNEQFFGPGTRLTVL.